What follows are 2 T cell receptor beta chains derived from one specimen sequenced in a study of Ad26.COV2.S vaccination and SARS-CoV-2 variants. Profiling relied on immunoSEQ multiplex PCR, and the TCRdb table lists in-frame clones only, not all of them. The data hold 500,000 or so clones, with around 85% observed a single time. Stated treatment: roughly 19 received Ad26.COV2.S at low or high dose, single or two shots; several received placebo; per-sample allocation not given. Vaccine and placebo recipients were sampled on day 63 after the first injection. The sample here was peripheral blood, taken in a trial of Ad26.COV2.S vaccine versus placebo. These receptors originate from a person aged 18-65 years who received the Ad26.COV2.S COVID-19 vaccine or a placebo.

This clone appeared a single time. This chain connects TRBV4-3 to TRBJ2-7; unclear D gene. The length of the CDR3 is 14 residues. Trimming pared 0 bases from V and 2 bases from J, leaving 8 bases between. Germline lookup yields CDR1 LGHNA and CDR2 YSLEER. CDR3 in amino acids: CASSQDLGPYEQYF. The CDR3 nucleotides are TGCGCCAGCAGCCAAGATCTAGGGCCCTACGAGCAGTACTTC.

The CDR3 nucleotides read TGTGCCAGCAACCGGGACACCCGGGGGTACTATGGCTACACCTTC. Encoded protein: CASNRDTRGYYGYTF. The chain employs TRBV19 and TRBJ1-2, with D perhaps matching TRBD1 (6 bases). CDR3 length equals 15 residues. Between the trimmed V and J ends, which lost 9 bases and 3 bases, there was a span of 20 bases. Per the germline V gene, CDR1 is LNHDA and CDR2 is SQIVND (reference sequence).